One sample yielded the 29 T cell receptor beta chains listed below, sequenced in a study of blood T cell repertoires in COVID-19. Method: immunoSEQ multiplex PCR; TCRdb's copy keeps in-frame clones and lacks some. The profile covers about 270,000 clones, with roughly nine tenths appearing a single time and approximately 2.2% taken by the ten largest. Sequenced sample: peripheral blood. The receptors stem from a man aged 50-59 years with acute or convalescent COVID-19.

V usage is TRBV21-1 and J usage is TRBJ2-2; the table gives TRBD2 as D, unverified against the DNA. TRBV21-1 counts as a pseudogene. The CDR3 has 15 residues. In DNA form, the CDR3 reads TGTGCCAGCAGCAAGCTCGTGGCGGTCCCCGGGGAGCTGTTTTTT. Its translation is CASSKLVAVPGELFF.

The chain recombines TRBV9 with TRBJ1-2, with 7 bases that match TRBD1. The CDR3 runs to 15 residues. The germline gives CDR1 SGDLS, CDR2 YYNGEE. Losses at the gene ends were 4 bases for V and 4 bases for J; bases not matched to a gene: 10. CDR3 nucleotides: TGTGCCAGCAGCTCGGGACAGTCCACGTTCTATGGCTACACCTTC. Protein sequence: CASSSGQSTFYGYTF.

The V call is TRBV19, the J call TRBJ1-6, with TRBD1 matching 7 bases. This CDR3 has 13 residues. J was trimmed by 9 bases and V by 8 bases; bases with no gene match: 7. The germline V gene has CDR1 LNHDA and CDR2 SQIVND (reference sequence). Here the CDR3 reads CASATGVVSPLHF. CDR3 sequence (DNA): TGTGCCAGTGCTACAGGGGTAGTTTCACCCCTCCACTTT.

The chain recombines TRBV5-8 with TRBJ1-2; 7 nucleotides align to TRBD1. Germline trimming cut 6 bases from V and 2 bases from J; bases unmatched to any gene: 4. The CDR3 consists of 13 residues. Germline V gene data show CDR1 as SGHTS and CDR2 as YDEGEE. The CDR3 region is CASTPGGNYGYTF. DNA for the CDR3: TGTGCCAGCACTCCAGGGGGAAACTATGGCTACACCTTC.

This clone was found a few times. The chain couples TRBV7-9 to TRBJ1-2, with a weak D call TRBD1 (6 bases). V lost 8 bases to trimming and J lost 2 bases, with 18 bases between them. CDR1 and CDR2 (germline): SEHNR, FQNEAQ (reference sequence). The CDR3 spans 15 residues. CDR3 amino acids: CASLPPRDMNYGYTF. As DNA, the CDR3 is TGTGCCAGCCTCCCTCCCCGGGACATGAACTATGGCTACACCTTC.

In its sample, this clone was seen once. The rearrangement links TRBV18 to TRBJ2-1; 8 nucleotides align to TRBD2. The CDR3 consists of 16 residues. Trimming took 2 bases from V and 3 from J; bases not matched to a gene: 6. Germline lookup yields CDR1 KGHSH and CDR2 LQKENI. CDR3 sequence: CASSPMRAGDYNEQFF. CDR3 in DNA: TGTGCCAGCTCACCAATGCGAGCGGGGGACTACAATGAGCAGTTCTTC.

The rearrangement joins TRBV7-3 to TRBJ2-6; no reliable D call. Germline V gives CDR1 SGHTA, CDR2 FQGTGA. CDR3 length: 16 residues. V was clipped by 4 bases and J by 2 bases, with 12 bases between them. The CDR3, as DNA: TGTGCCAGCAGCTGGGCAAGTGGTGCTGGGGCCAACGTCCTGACTTTC. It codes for CASSWASGAGANVLTF.

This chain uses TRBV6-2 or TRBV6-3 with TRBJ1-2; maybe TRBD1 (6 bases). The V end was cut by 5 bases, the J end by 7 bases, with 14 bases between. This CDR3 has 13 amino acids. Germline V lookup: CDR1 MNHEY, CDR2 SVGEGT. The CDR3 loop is CASSATGFGGYTF. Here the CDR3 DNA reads TGTGCCAGCAGTGCAACAGGGTTTGGTGGCTACACCTTC.

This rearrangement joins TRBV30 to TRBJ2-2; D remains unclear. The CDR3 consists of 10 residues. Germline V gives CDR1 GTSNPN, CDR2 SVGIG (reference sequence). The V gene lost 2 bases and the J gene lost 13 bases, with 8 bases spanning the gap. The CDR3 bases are TGTGCCTGGAGTACAACAAGGCTGTTTTTT. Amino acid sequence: CAWSTTRLFF.

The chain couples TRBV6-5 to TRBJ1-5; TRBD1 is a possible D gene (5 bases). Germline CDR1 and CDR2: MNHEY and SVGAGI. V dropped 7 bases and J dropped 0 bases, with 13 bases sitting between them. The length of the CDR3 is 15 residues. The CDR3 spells CASIMTVHSNQPQHF. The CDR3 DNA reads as TGTGCCAGCATTATGACAGTACATAGCAATCAGCCCCAGCATTTT.

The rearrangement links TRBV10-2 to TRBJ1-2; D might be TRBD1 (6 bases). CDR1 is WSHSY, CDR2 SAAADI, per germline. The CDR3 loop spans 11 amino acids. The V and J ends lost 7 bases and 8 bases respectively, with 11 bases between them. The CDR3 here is CASNNGQGYTF. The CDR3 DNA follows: TGCGCCAGCAATAATGGACAGGGCTACACCTTC.

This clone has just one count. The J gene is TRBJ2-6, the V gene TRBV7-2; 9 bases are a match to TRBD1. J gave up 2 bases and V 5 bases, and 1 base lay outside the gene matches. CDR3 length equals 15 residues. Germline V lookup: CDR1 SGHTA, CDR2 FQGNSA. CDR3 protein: CASSRDRAGANVLTF. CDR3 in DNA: TGTGCCAGCAGCAGGGACAGGGCTGGGGCCAACGTCCTGACTTTC.

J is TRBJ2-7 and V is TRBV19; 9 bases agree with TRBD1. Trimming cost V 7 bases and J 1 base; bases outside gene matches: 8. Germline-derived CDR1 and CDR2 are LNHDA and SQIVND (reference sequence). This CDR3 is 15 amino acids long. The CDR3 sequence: CASTPRDRASYEQYF. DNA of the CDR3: TGTGCCAGTACCCCCCGGGACAGGGCTTCCTACGAGCAGTACTTC.

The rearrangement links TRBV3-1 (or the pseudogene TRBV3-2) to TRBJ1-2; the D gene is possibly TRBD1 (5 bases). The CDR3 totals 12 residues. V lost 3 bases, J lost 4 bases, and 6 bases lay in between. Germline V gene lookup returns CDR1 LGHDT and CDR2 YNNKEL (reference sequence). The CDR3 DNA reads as TGTGCCAGCAGCCAGACAGTCTATGGCTACACCTTC. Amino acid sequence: CASSQTVYGYTF.

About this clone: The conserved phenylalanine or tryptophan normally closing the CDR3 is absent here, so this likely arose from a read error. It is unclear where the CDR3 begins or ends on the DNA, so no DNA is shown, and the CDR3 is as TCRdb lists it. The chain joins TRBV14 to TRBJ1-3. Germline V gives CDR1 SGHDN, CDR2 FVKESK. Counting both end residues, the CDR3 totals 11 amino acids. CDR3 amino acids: CASSQDRGDEL.

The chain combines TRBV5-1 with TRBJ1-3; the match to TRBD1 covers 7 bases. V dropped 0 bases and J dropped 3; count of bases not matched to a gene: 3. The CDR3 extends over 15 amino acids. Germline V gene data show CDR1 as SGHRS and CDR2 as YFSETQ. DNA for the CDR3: TGCGCCAGCAGCTTGGACAGGGGAGGTGGAAACACCATATATTTT. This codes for CASSLDRGGGNTIYF.

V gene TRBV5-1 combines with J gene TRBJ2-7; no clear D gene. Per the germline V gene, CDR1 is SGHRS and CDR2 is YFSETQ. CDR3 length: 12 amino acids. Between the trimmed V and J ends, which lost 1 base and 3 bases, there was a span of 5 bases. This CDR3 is CASSLNSYEQYF. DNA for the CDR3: TGCGCCAGCAGCTTGAACAGCTACGAGCAGTACTTC.

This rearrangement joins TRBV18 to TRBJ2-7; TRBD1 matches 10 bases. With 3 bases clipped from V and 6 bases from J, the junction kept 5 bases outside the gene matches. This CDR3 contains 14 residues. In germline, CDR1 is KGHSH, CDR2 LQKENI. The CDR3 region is CASSPGQGFGEQYF. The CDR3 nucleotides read TGTGCCAGCTCACCGGGACAGGGGTTCGGCGAGCAGTACTTC.

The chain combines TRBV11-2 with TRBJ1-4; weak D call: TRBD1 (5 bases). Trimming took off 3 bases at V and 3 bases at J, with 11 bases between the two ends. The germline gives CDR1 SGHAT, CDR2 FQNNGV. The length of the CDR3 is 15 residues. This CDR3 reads CASSFGAGANEKLFF. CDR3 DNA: TGTGCCAGCAGCTTTGGGGCGGGAGCTAATGAAAAACTGTTTTTT.

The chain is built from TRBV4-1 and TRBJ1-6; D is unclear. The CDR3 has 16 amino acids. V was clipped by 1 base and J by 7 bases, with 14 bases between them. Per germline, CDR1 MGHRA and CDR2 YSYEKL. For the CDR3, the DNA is TGCGCCAGCAGCCAAGTAGAGCTCACGGGAAATTCACCCCTCCACTTT. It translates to CASSQVELTGNSPLHF.

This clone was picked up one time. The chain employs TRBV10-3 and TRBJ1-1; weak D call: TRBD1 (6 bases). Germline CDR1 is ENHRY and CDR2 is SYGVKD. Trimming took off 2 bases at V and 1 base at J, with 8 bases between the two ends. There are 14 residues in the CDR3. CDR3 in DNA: TGTGCCATCAGTGAGGCGACAGGGAACACTGAAGCTTTCTTT. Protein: CAISEATGNTEAFF.

Written as DNA, the CDR3 is TGCGCCAGCAGCCTCCTCTCCTCGAACACTGAAGCTTTCTTT. Protein product: CASSLLSSNTEAFF. The V call is TRBV4-1, the J call TRBJ1-1; D is ambiguous. In germline, CDR1 is MGHRA, CDR2 YSYEKL. The V end was cut by 4 bases, the J end by 1 base, with 10 bases between. The CDR3 covers 14 residues.

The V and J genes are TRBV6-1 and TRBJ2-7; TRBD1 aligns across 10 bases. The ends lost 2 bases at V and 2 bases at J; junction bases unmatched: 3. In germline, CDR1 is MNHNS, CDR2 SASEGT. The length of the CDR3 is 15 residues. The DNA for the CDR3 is TGTGCCAGCAGTGAATGGGGACAGGGGCCCTACGAGCAGTACTTC. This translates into CASSEWGQGPYEQYF.

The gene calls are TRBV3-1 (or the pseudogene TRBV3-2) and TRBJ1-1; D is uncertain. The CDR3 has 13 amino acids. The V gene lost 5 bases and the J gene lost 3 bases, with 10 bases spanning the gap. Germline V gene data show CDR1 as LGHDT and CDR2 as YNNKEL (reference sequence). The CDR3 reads CASSSLVDTEAFF. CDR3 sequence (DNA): TGTGCCAGCAGCAGTTTAGTGGACACTGAAGCTTTCTTT.

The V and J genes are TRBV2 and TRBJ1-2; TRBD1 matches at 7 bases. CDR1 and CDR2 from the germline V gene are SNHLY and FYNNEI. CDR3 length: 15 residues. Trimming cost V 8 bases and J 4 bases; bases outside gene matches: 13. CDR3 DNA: TGTGCCAGCTTTGATGACCCGGAGGGGGCCTATGGCTACACCTTC. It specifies CASFDDPEGAYGYTF.

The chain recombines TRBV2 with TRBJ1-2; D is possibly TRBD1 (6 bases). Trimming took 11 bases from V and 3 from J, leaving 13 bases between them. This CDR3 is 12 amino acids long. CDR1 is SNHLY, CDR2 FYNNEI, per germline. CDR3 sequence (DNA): TGTGCCGGCCGGGGGGCGTACTATGGCTACACCTTC. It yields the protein CAGRGAYYGYTF.

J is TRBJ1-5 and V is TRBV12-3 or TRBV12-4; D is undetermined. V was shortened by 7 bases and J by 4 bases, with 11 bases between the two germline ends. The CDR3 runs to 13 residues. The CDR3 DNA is TGTGCCAGCACCGCTTCGGGAAATCAGCCCCAGCATTTT. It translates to CASTASGNQPQHF.

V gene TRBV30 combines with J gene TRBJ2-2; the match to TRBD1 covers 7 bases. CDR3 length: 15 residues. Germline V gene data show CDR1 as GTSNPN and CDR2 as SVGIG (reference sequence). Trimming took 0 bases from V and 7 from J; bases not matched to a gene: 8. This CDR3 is CAWSVGTERLGELFF. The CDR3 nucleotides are TGTGCCTGGAGTGTCGGGACAGAAAGACTCGGGGAGCTGTTTTTT.

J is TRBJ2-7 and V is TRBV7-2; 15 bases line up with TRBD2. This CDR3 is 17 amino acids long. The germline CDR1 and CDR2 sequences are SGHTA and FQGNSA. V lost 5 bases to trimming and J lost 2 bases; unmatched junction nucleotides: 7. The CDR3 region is CASSPERTSGGAYEQYF. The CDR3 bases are TGTGCCAGCAGCCCGGAACGGACTAGCGGGGGGGCCTACGAGCAGTACTTC.